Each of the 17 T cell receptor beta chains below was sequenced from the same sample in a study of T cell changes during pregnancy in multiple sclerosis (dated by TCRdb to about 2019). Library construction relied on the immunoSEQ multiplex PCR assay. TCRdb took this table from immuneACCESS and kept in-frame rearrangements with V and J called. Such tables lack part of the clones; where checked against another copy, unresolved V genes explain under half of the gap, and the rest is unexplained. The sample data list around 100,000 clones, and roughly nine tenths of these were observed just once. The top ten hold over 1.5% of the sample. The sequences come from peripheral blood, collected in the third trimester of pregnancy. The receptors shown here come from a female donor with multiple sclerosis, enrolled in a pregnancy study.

For the CDR3, the DNA is TGTGCCAGCAGCCTCTCCCCAGATACGCAGTATTTT. This translates into CASSLSPDTQYF. The rearrangement joins TRBV2 to TRBJ2-3; D is unclear. CDR1 and CDR2 from the germline V gene are SNHLY and FYNNEI. The CDR3 runs 12 residues. V lost 6 bases and J lost 4, with 8 bases in between.

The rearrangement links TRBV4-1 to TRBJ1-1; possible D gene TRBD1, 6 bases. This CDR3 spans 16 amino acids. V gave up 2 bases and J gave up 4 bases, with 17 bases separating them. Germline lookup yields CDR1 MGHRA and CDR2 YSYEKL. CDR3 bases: TGCGCCAGCAGCCAACCTGCAGGGGAGCGGGGCACTGAAGCTTTCTTT. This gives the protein CASSQPAGERGTEAFF.

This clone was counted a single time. CDR3 sequence (DNA): TGTGCCAGTACTGGAGTAGCTAACTATGGCTACACCTTC. This sequence encodes CASTGVANYGYTF. J is TRBJ1-2 and V is TRBV19; no reliable D call. CDR1 is LNHDA, CDR2 SQIVND, per germline (reference sequence). The CDR3 spans 13 residues. V lost 7 bases and J 0 bases, leaving 9 bases between the germline ends.

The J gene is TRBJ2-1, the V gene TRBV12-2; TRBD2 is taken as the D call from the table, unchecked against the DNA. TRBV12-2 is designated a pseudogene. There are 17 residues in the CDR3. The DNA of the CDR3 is TGTGCAAGTCGCTTAGCCTCCGGGGGGAGCTCCTACAATGAGCAGTTCTTC. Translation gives CASRLASGGSSYNEQFF.

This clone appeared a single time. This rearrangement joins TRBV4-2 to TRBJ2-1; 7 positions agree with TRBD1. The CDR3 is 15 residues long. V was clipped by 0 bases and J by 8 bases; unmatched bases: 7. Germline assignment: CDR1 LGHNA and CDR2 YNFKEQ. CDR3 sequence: CASSQEGGKGYEQFF. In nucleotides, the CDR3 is TGTGCCAGCAGCCAAGAAGGGGGCAAGGGTTATGAGCAGTTCTTC.

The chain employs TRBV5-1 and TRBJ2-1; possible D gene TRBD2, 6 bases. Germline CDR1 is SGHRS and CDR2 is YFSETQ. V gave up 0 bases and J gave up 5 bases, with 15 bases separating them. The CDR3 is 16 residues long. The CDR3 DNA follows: TGCGCCAGCAGCTTGGACCCAAGGTCGGGGGACAATGAGCAGTTCTTC. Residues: CASSLDPRSGDNEQFF.

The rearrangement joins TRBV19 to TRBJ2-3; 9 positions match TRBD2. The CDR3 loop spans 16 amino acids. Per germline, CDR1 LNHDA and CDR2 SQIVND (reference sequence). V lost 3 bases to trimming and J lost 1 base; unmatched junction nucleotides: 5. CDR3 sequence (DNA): TGTGCCAGTAGTATCCAGGCGGGAGGGCGCACAGATACGCAGTATTTT. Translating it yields CASSIQAGGRTDTQYF.

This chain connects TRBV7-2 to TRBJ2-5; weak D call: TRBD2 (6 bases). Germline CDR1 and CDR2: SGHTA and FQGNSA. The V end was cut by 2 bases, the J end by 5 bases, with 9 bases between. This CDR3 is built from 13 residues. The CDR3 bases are TGTGCCAGCAGCTTAAAGGCGGGGGAGACCCAGTACTTC. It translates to CASSLKAGETQYF.

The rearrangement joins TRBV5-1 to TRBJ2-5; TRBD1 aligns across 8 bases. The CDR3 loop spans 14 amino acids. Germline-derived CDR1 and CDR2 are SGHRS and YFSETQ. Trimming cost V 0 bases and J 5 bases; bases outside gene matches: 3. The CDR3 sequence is CASSLGQGKETQYF. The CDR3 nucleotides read TGCGCCAGCAGCTTGGGACAGGGGAAGGAGACCCAGTACTTC.

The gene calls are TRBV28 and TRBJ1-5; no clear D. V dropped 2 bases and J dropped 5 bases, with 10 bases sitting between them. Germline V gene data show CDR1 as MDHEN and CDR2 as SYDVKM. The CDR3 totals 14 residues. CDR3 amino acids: CASSLREIDQPQHF. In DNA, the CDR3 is TGTGCCAGCAGTTTACGGGAGATAGATCAGCCCCAGCATTTT.

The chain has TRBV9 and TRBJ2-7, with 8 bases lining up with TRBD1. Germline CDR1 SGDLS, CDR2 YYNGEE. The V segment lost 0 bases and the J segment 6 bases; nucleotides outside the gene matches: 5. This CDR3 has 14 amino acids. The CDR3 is CASSVGDRSPEQYF. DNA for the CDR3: TGTGCCAGCAGCGTAGGGGACAGGTCTCCCGAGCAGTACTTC. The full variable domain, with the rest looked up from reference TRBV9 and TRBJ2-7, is DSGVTQTPKHLITATGQRVTLRCSPRSGDLSVYWYQQSLDQGLQFLIQYYNGEERAKGNILERFSAQQFPDLHSELNLSSLELGDSALYFCASSVGDRSPEQYFGPGTRLTVT.

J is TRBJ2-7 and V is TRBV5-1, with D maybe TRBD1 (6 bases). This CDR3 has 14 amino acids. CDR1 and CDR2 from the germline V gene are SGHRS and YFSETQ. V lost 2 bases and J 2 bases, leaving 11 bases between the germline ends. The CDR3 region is CASSFQQGPYEQYF. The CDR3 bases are TGCGCCAGCAGCTTTCAACAGGGACCCTACGAGCAGTACTTC.

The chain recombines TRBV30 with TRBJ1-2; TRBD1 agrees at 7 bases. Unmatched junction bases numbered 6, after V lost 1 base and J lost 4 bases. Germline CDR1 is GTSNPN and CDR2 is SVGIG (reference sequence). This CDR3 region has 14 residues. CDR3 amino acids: CAWSGRGQTYGYTF. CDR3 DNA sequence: TGTGCCTGGAGTGGCAGGGGACAGACCTATGGCTACACCTTC.

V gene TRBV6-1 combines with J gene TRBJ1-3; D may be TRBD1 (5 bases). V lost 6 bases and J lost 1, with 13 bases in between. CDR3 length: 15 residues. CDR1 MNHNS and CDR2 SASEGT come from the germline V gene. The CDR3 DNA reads TGTGCCAGCAGCCCTTTTACAGGTTCTGGAAACACCATATATTTT. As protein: CASSPFTGSGNTIYF.

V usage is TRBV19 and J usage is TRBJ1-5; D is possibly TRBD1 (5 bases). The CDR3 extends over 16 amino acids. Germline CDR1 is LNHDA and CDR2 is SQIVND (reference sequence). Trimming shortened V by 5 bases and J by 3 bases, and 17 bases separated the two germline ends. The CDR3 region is CASSPRQGGLNQPQHF. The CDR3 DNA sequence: TGTGCCAGTAGTCCACGCCAGGGTGGCCTCAATCAGCCCCAGCATTTT.

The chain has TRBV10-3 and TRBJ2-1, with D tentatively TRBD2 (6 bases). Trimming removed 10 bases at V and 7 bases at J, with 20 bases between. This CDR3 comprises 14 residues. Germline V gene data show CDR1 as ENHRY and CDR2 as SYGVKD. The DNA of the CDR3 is TGTGCCACGGAGCGTGGCGGGGCTGGGAATGAGCAGTTCTTC. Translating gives CATERGGAGNEQFF.

CDR3 in amino acids: CAWSVGGDLNYGYTF. CDR3 DNA sequence: TGTGCCTGGAGTGTAGGGGGGGACCTTAACTATGGCTACACCTTC. The rearrangement links TRBV30 to TRBJ1-2, with D possibly being TRBD1 (6 bases). Germline assignment: CDR1 GTSNPN and CDR2 SVGIG (reference sequence). The CDR3 extends over 15 amino acids. V lost 0 bases and J 1 base, leaving 12 bases between the germline ends.